This T cell receptor beta chain emerged from a study of blood T cell repertoires in COVID-19. Study-level information: Acute and convalescent COVID-19 specimens originated in the United States, Italy and Spain.

Clones were sequenced by immunoSEQ multiplex PCR, and TCRdb holds only the in-frame ones, with some missing. The sample includes 200,000 to 300,000 clones, roughly 86% of them seen just once. In regard to this clone: Other DNA sequences from this sample encode an identical CDR3 as well.

The V end lost 3 bases, the J end lost 5 bases, and 10 bases lay between the germline ends. From germline, CDR1 is DFQATT and CDR2 SNEGSKA (reference sequence). The CDR3 totals 12 residues. The specimen was peripheral blood. The clonotype was recovered from a woman aged 60 to 75 with COVID-19, enrolled during active disease. The chain uses TRBV20-1 and TRBJ1-2; perhaps TRBD1 as D (5 bases). CDR3 in amino acids: CSASSQGYGYTF. The CDR3 DNA is TGCAGTGCTAGTTCTCAGGGATATGGCTACACCTTC.